The present entry profiles one TCR beta chain with its context. Its antigen is not known. This entry comes from a study of PD-1 blockade in mismatch repair-deficient tumors. Study information: Patients had about a dozen mismatch repair-deficient cancer types and were previously treated and progressing.

General study findings and limits: Rapid post-treatment expansion, then contraction, generally preceding radiologic response, marked tumor-resident clones.

Germline V gene lookup returns CDR1 SGHNT and CDR2 YYREEE (reference sequence). The CDR3 extends over 16 amino acids. V shed 0 bases, J shed 7 bases, and the junction held 7 bases outside the gene matches. Only in-frame clones appear in the TCRdb table, and some are missing; sequencing was by immunoSEQ multiplex PCR. Here the sample spans about 51,000 clones, 81% being singletons. The specimen was peripheral blood, collected approximately 20 weeks after starting pembrolizumab. This receptor was obtained from an adult with mismatch repair-deficient cancer. The gene calls are TRBV5-4 and TRBJ2-1; 10 nucleotides align to TRBD1. CDR3: CASSLALGQGRNEQFF. CDR3 bases: TGTGCCAGCAGCTTGGCCCTGGGACAGGGGAGAAATGAGCAGTTCTTC.